A single sample gave rise to the 18 T cell receptor beta chains below, sequenced in a study of blood T cell repertoires in COVID-19 (dated by TCRdb to the early 2020s). The method was the immunoSEQ multiplex PCR assay. The table was pulled from immuneACCESS by TCRdb, which kept in-frame rearrangements only. Such tables lose some clones; where checked, under half of the loss comes from unresolved V genes, and the rest has no known cause. The sample includes 65,000 to 85,000 clones, with 78% observed a single time. The ten biggest clones cover more than 15% of the sample. The material sequenced was peripheral blood. The receptors were gathered from a human donor in a cohort sampled during active COVID-19.

The gene calls are TRBV2 and TRBJ2-7; perhaps TRBD2 as D (6 bases). CDR3 size: 14 residues. The ends were cut back, 4 bases at V and 2 bases at J, with 12 bases in the middle. CDR1 and CDR2 from the germline V gene are SNHLY and FYNNEI. The CDR3 here is CASSGASETYEQYV. CDR3 DNA: TGTGCCAGCAGTGGGGCTAGCGAGACCTACGAGCAGTACGTC.

The CDR3 loop is CASSKTFTGTLSYEQYF. CDR3 DNA sequence: TGTGCCAGCAGCAAGACATTTACAGGGACCCTCTCCTACGAGCAGTACTTC. This chain connects TRBV5-4 to TRBJ2-7; perhaps TRBD1 as D (6 bases). Trimming stripped 4 bases from V and 0 bases from J, with 20 bases between. The CDR3 is 17 residues long. Germline values: CDR1 SGHNT, CDR2 YYREEE (reference sequence).

The chain carries TRBV6-1 and TRBJ1-4, with 8 bases that match TRBD1. Germline CDR1 MNHNS, CDR2 SASEGT. This CDR3 is built from 17 residues. J was trimmed by 0 bases and V by 4 bases; bases with no gene match: 7. This chain's CDR3 is CASSAWTGRATNEKLFF. The CDR3 DNA reads TGTGCCAGCAGTGCCTGGACAGGGCGTGCAACTAATGAAAAACTGTTTTTT.

This clone occurred a few times. The chain joins TRBV27 to TRBJ2-7; D might be TRBD2 (5 bases). Germline-derived CDR1 and CDR2 are MNHEY and SMNVEV (reference sequence). The CDR3 is 10 amino acids. The CDR3 reads CASSLNVGEV. The CDR3, as DNA: TGTGCCAGCAGTTTGAACGTCGGGGAAGTC.

This clone was observed a single time. This chain connects TRBV5-4 to TRBJ2-3; TRBD2 matches 12 bases. CDR1 is SGHNT, CDR2 YYREEE, per germline (reference sequence). V trimming: 0 bases; J trimming: 4 bases; junction bases outside the gene matches: 9. The CDR3 consists of 18 residues. The CDR3 here is CASSLDLAGGPGADTQYF. In nucleotides, the CDR3 is TGTGCCAGCAGCTTGGATCTAGCGGGGGGGCCCGGCGCAGATACGCAGTATTTT.

This clone has only one observation. The chain employs TRBV11-2 and TRBJ1-6; D possibly corresponds to TRBD1 (6 bases). This CDR3 is built from 18 residues. In germline, CDR1 is SGHAT, CDR2 FQNNGV. The V gene lost 5 bases and the J gene lost 0 bases, with 17 bases spanning the gap. DNA for the CDR3: TGTGCCAGCAGCCTCCTTACAGGACAGAGCTCCTATAATTCACCCCTCCACTTT. Amino acids: CASSLLTGQSSYNSPLHF. Based on the CDR3 plus reference TRBV11-2 and TRBJ1-6, the full variable domain is EAGVAQSPRYKIIEKRQSVAFWCNPISGHATLYWYQQILGQGPKLLIQFQNNGVVDDSQLPKDRFSAERLKGVDSTLKIQPAKLEDSAVYLCASSLLTGQSSYNSPLHFGNGTRLTVT.

The CDR3 reads CASSLIQRQGNQPQHF. CDR3 DNA: TGTGCCAGCAGTTTGATCCAACGGCAGGGGAATCAGCCCCAGCATTTT. The chain has TRBV28 and TRBJ1-5; perhaps TRBD1 as D (6 bases). This CDR3 region has 16 residues. Trimming pared 3 bases from V and 4 bases from J, leaving 16 bases between. Per germline, CDR1 MDHEN and CDR2 SYDVKM.

The V and J genes are TRBV1 and TRBJ2-5; no DNA check was done on the table's D call, TRBD2. TRBV1 is a documented pseudogene. The CDR3 extends over 16 amino acids. CDR3 sequence: CTILPGEAATQETQYF. The CDR3 region has the DNA TGCACTATTCTCCCCGGGGAAGCGGCGACCCAAGAGACCCAGTACTTC.

The rearrangement uses TRBV5-6 and TRBJ2-3; a weak D match, TRBD2 (6 bases). V gave up 6 bases and J gave up 6 bases, with 14 bases separating them. CDR1 SGHDT and CDR2 YYEEEE come from the germline V gene. This CDR3 has 13 residues. The CDR3 loop is CASKARGGDTQYF. The CDR3 nucleotides read TGTGCCAGCAAGGCCCGTGGGGGGGATACGCAGTATTTT.

This clone has just a few counts. This sequence joins TRBV5-4 and TRBJ2-7, with 7 bases identical to TRBD1. There are 14 residues in the CDR3. Germline V gene sequence: CDR1 SGHNT, CDR2 YYREEE (reference sequence). Unmatched junction bases numbered 0, after V lost 0 bases and J lost 0 bases. CDR3 nucleotides: TGTGCCAGCAGCTTGGGGGACAGCTCCTACGAGCAGTACTTC. Translating it yields CASSLGDSSYEQYF.

The table lists this clone with a few counts. The chain joins TRBV7-9 to TRBJ2-3; 9 nucleotides match TRBD1. CDR1 is SEHNR, CDR2 FQNEAQ, per germline (reference sequence). V was clipped by 6 bases and J by 13 bases; unmatched bases: 5. The CDR3 spans 11 residues. CDR3 coding DNA: TGTGCCAGCAGTAGACAGGGGGAGAAGTATTTT. Protein: CASSRQGEKYF. Combining the CDR3 with reference TRBV7-9 and TRBJ2-3 gives the whole variable domain DTGVSQNPRHKITKRGQNVTFRCDPISEHNRLYWYRQTLGQGPEFLTYFQNEAQLEKSRLLSDRFSAERPKGSFSTLEIQRTEQGDSAMYLCASSRQGEKYFGPGTRLTVL.

V usage is TRBV29-1 and J usage is TRBJ2-1; D gene ambiguous. CDR1 and CDR2 (germline): SQVTM, ANQGSEA. The CDR3 consists of 11 residues. The V and J ends lost 3 bases and 5 bases respectively, with 5 bases between them. CDR3 sequence: CSVESDNEQFF. The CDR3 DNA is TGCAGCGTTGAGTCGGACAATGAGCAGTTCTTC.

This chain links TRBV10-2 with TRBJ1-2; D might be TRBD1 (6 bases). The V and J ends lost 6 bases and 8 bases respectively, with 22 bases between them. The CDR3 covers 15 residues. The germline V gene has CDR1 WSHSY and CDR2 SAAADI. CDR3 in DNA: TGCGCCAGCAGGGACACGGGGGGCCCGGGTCGGGGCTACACCTTC. This sequence encodes CASRDTGGPGRGYTF.

This sequence joins TRBV7-2 and TRBJ1-2; 10 nucleotides align to TRBD1. The germline CDR1 and CDR2 sequences are SGHTA and FQGNSA. This CDR3 spans 15 amino acids. V was pared by 4 bases and J by 4 bases, with 6 bases of the junction left unmatched. CDR3 region: CASSSFWTGGYGYTF. CDR3 in DNA: TGTGCCAGCAGCTCCTTCTGGACAGGGGGCTATGGCTACACCTTC.

The genes are TRBV7-2 and TRBJ2-1; weak D call: TRBD2 (6 bases). Germline CDR1 reads SGHTA; CDR2 reads FQGNSA. Trimming pared 6 bases from V and 0 bases from J, leaving 12 bases between. The CDR3 runs to 15 residues. This chain's CDR3 is CASRAGGNSYNEQFF. CDR3 bases: TGTGCCAGCAGGGCGGGCGGGAACTCCTACAATGAGCAGTTCTTC.

V is TRBV10-1 and J is TRBJ1-3; D not resolved. V lost 2 bases and J lost 0, with 5 bases in between. The CDR3 loop spans 14 amino acids. CDR1 is WNHNN, CDR2 SYGVQD, per germline (reference sequence). CDR3 sequence (DNA): TGCGCCAGCAGTGAGAACAACTCTGGAAACACCATATATTTT. It specifies CASSENNSGNTIYF.

CDR3 coding DNA: TGCGCCAGCAGCCAAGTTATCCTCCATAATTCACCCCTCCACTTT. It yields the protein CASSQVILHNSPLHF. The rearrangement links TRBV4-1 to TRBJ1-6, with D uncertain. This CDR3 contains 15 residues. Germline V gene lookup returns CDR1 MGHRA and CDR2 YSYEKL. The V gene lost 1 base and the J gene lost 5 bases, with 9 bases spanning the gap.

The J gene is TRBJ2-2, the V gene TRBV18; D might be TRBD1 (6 bases). Trimming cost V 2 bases and J 5 bases, with 9 bases left between them. The CDR3 has 14 residues. CDR1 and CDR2 from the germline V gene are KGHSH and LQKENI. CDR3 in amino acids: CASSPFQGTGELFF. The CDR3 DNA reads as TGTGCCAGCTCACCATTCCAGGGGACCGGGGAGCTGTTTTTT.